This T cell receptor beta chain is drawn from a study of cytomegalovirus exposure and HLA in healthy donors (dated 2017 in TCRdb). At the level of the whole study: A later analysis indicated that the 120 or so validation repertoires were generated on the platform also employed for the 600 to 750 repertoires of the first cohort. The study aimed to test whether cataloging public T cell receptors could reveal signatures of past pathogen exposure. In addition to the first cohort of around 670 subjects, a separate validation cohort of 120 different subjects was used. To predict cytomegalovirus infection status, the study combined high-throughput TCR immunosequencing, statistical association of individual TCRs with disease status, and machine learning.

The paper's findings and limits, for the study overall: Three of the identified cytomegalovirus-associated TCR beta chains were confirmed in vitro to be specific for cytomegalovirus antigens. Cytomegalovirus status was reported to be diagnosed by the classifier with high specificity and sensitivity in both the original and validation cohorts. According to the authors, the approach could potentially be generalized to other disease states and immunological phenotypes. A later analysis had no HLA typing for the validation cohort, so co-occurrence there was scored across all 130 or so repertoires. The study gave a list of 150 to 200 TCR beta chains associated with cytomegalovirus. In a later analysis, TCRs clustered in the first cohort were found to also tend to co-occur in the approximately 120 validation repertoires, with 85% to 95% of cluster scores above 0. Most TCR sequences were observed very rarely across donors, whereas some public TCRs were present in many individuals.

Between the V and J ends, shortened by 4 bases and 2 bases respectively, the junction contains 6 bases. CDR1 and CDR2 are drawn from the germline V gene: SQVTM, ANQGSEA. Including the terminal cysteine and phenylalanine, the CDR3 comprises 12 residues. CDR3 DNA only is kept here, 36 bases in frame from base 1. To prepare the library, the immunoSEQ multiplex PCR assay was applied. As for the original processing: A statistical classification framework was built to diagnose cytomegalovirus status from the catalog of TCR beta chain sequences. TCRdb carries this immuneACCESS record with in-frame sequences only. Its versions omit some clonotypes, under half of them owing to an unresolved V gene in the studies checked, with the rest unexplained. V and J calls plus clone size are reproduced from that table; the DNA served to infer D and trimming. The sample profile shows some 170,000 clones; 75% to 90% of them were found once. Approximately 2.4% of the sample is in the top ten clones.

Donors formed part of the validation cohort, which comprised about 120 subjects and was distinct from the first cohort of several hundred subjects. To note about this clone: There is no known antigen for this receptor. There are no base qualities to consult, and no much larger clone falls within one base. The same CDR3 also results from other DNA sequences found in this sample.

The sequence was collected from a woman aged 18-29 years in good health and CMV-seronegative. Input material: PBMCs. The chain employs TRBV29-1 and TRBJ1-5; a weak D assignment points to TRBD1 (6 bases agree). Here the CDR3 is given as CSVGTGNQPQHF. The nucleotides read TGCAGCGTTGGGACAGGCAATCAGCCCCAGCATTTT.